A single sample is the source of the 24 T cell receptor beta chains below, sequenced in a study of cytomegalovirus exposure and HLA in healthy donors. The PCR was carried out with 60 Vbeta primers and 13 Jbeta primers. Profiling relied on immunoSEQ multiplex PCR, and the TCRdb table lists in-frame clones only, not all of them. The table has around 190,000 clones, 60% to 80% seen once. Sequenced input: PBMCs. Source of these receptors: a woman aged 30 to 39 in good health and CMV-seropositive.

V and J are TRBV10-3 and TRBJ1-2; D gene unclear. Trimming stripped 10 bases from V and 1 base from J, with 16 bases between. The CDR3 is 14 amino acids. In germline, CDR1 is ENHRY, CDR2 SYGVKD. CDR3 residues: CASKPSVLNYGYTF. In nucleotides, the CDR3 is TGTGCCAGCAAACCGTCCGTACTTAACTATGGCTACACCTTC.

The chain is built from TRBV5-1 and TRBJ2-1; D may be TRBD1 (6 bases). The CDR3 runs 14 residues. The germline CDR1 and CDR2 sequences are SGHRS and YFSETQ. Deletions cut 0 bases from V and 10 bases from J, with 14 bases between. This CDR3 reads CASSLVFGTQEQFF. The DNA for the CDR3 is TGCGCCAGCAGCTTGGTTTTCGGGACACAGGAGCAGTTCTTC.

The chain combines TRBV28 with TRBJ2-7; TRBD2 matches at 7 bases. J was trimmed by 4 bases and V by 5 bases; bases with no gene match: 8. The CDR3 has 14 residues. Germline CDR1 reads MDHEN; CDR2 reads SYDVKM. The CDR3 region is CASSPLAEGYEQYF. The CDR3 region has the DNA TGTGCCAGCAGTCCCCTAGCGGAGGGGTACGAGCAGTACTTC.

The V gene is TRBV11-2, the J gene TRBJ2-7, with D possibly TRBD1 on 5 matching bases. The CDR3 consists of 15 residues. The V gene's germline CDR1 is SGHAT and CDR2 FQNNGV. Trimming cost V 1 base and J 5 bases, with 15 bases left between them. CDR3 in DNA: TGTGCCAGCAGCTTAGTGGCAGGGTCGAGCAACGAGCAGTACTTC. Protein: CASSLVAGSSNEQYF. The variable domain in full, completed from reference TRBV11-2 and TRBJ2-7, reads EAGVAQSPRYKIIEKRQSVAFWCNPISGHATLYWYQQILGQGPKLLIQFQNNGVVDDSQLPKDRFSAERLKGVDSTLKIQPAKLEDSAVYLCASSLVAGSSNEQYFGPGTRLTVT.

V is TRBV19 and J is TRBJ2-3; maybe TRBD1 (5 bases). Germline values: CDR1 LNHDA, CDR2 SQIVND (reference sequence). The CDR3 consists of 16 residues. The V end was cut by 9 bases, the J end by 4 bases, with 23 bases between. CDR3 sequence: CARREQAQGRSDTQYF. The CDR3, as DNA: TGTGCCAGAAGGGAACAGGCCCAAGGTCGGTCAGATACGCAGTATTTT.

The chain combines TRBV13 with TRBJ2-7; TRBD2 is a possible D gene (6 bases). The CDR3 contains 14 residues. Trimming removed 5 bases at V and 1 base at J, with 12 bases between. Germline values: CDR1 PRHDT, CDR2 FYEKMQ (reference sequence). The CDR3 is CASSPSLASYEQYF. Written as DNA, the CDR3 is TGTGCCAGCAGCCCTAGCCTAGCGTCCTACGAGCAGTACTTC. The whole variable domain, filled in from reference TRBV13 and TRBJ2-7, reads AAGVIQSPRHLIKEKRETATLKCYPIPRHDTVYWYQQGPGQDPQFLISFYEKMQSDKGSIPDRFSAQQFSDYHSELNMSSLELGDSALYFCASSPSLASYEQYFGPGTRLTVT.

This clone was counted ten times or more. J is TRBJ2-3 and V is TRBV4-2; no clear D gene. Germline V gene data show CDR1 as LGHNA and CDR2 as YNFKEQ. This CDR3 has 16 residues. V lost 0 bases to trimming and J lost 0 bases, with 10 bases between them. CDR3 sequence (DNA): TGTGCCAGCAGCCAAGAGGAGACTGGGAGCACAGATACGCAGTATTTT. Residues: CASSQEETGSTDTQYF.

The V and J genes are TRBV7-6 and TRBJ2-7; 10 bases match TRBD2. With 4 bases clipped from V and 4 bases from J, the junction kept 7 bases outside the gene matches. CDR1 SGHVS and CDR2 FNYEAQ come from the germline V gene. This CDR3 has 15 residues. The CDR3, as DNA: TGTGCCAGCAGCTCGGGGGTAGCGGGAGGTTACGAGCAGTACTTC. Residues: CASSSGVAGGYEQYF.

V and J are TRBV7-9 and TRBJ2-2, with a tentative D call TRBD1 (5 bases). CDR3 length: 15 amino acids. Germline V gene sequence: CDR1 SEHNR, CDR2 FQNEAQ (reference sequence). V lost 4 bases, J lost 2 bases, and 11 bases lay in between. CDR3 nucleotides: TGTGCCAGCAGCTACCCCGGACAAAACACCGGGGAGCTGTTTTTT. Encoded protein: CASSYPGQNTGELFF.

The chain recombines TRBV10-2 with TRBJ1-1; unclear D gene. Looked up from germline, CDR1 is WSHSY and CDR2 is SAAADI. This CDR3 has 12 residues. Between the trimmed V and J ends, which lost 2 bases and 5 bases, there was a span of 6 bases. CDR3 bases: TGCGCCAGCAGTGAGGCGGCGACTGAAGCTTTCTTT. Amino acids: CASSEAATEAFF.

The chain carries TRBV28 and TRBJ1-1, with TRBD1 matching 8 bases. Per the germline V gene, CDR1 is MDHEN and CDR2 is SYDVKM. The CDR3 totals 14 residues. J was trimmed by 5 bases and V by 4 bases; bases with no gene match: 6. CDR3 protein: CASSSSGQGTEAFF. CDR3 in DNA: TGTGCCAGCAGTTCCTCAGGACAGGGAACTGAAGCTTTCTTT.

The V call is TRBV7-9, the J call TRBJ1-2; TRBD1 agrees at 9 bases. The V and J ends lost 5 bases and 6 bases, in that order; junction bases with no gene match: 4. CDR1 and CDR2 (germline): SEHNR, FQNEAQ (reference sequence). This CDR3 region has 13 residues. The CDR3: CASSARTGDGYTF. CDR3 nucleotides: TGTGCCAGCAGCGCTAGGACAGGGGATGGCTACACCTTC.

V gene TRBV6-1 combines with J gene TRBJ1-5; D unresolved. The CDR3 runs 15 residues. CDR1 MNHNS and CDR2 SASEGT come from the germline V gene. Trimming took 4 bases from V and 0 from J, leaving 10 bases between them. Here the CDR3 reads CASSGQAYSNQPQHF. CDR3 bases: TGTGCCAGCAGTGGTCAAGCTTATAGCAATCAGCCCCAGCATTTT.

The rearrangement links TRBV28 to TRBJ2-7; tentatively, D is TRBD2 (6 bases). Trimming left V 3 bases short and J 7 bases short, with 10 bases between. Looked up from germline, CDR1 is MDHEN and CDR2 is SYDVKM. The CDR3 runs to 12 residues. The CDR3 sequence: CASSFRRGEQYF. The CDR3 coding sequence is TGTGCCAGCAGTTTTCGTCGGGGGGAGCAGTACTTC.

This chain uses TRBV9 with TRBJ2-2, with 8 bases that match TRBD1. Per the germline V gene, CDR1 is SGDLS and CDR2 is YYNGEE. After removal of 1 base from V and 1 base from J, the junction contained 3 bases not matched to a gene. CDR3 length: 16 amino acids. CDR3 protein: CASSVFGTGNTGELFF. The CDR3 nucleotides read TGTGCCAGCAGCGTATTCGGGACAGGGAACACCGGGGAGCTGTTTTTT.

The V and J genes are TRBV19 and TRBJ1-1; unclear D gene. CDR3 size: 15 residues. The ends were cut back, 1 base at V and 4 bases at J, with 13 bases in the middle. Germline V gene data show CDR1 as LNHDA and CDR2 as SQIVND (reference sequence). The CDR3 spells CASSIGAGLATEAFF. The CDR3 region has the DNA TGTGCCAGTAGTATAGGCGCAGGTTTGGCCACTGAAGCTTTCTTT.

The chain joins TRBV7-9 to TRBJ2-1; tentatively, D is TRBD1 (7 bases). This CDR3 comprises 17 residues. V was trimmed by 0 bases and J by 7 bases, leaving 19 bases between them. From germline, CDR1 is SEHNR and CDR2 FQNEAQ (reference sequence). The CDR3: CASSLAVGGETGNEQFF. The CDR3 region has the DNA TGTGCCAGCAGCTTAGCGGTGGGGGGAGAGACAGGGAATGAGCAGTTCTTC.

This rearrangement joins TRBV28 to TRBJ2-3; D call uncertain. CDR1 and CDR2 from the germline V gene are MDHEN and SYDVKM. The V gene lost 6 bases and the J gene lost 2 bases, with 6 bases spanning the gap. The CDR3 spans 12 residues. The CDR3 spells CASSPNTDTQYF. CDR3 nucleotides: TGTGCCAGCAGCCCTAACACAGATACGCAGTATTTT.

The genes are TRBV5-6 and TRBJ2-5; weak D call: TRBD2 (5 bases). In germline, CDR1 is SGHDT, CDR2 YYEEEE. The V end lost 0 bases, the J end lost 11 bases, and 11 bases lay between the germline ends. The CDR3 consists of 12 residues. This chain's CDR3 is CASSLGGQEQYF. The CDR3 DNA reads as TGTGCCAGCAGCTTGGGAGGGCAGGAGCAGTACTTC.

V gene TRBV5-1 combines with J gene TRBJ1-2; D ambiguous. This CDR3 spans 11 amino acids. CDR1 and CDR2 from the germline V gene are SGHRS and YFSETQ. Between the trimmed V and J ends, which lost 2 bases and 13 bases, there was a span of 12 bases. In DNA, the CDR3 is TGCGCCAGCAGCTTTTCCGGCGCTAGCACCTTC. This codes for CASSFSGASTF.

The rearrangement uses TRBV10-2 and TRBJ2-5, with D perhaps TRBD1 (6 bases). Per the germline V gene, CDR1 is WSHSY and CDR2 is SAAADI. The CDR3 has 12 amino acids. V was clipped by 4 bases and J by 5 bases, with 8 bases between them. The CDR3 region is CASSARGETQYF. The CDR3 DNA reads as TGCGCCAGCAGTGCCAGGGGCGAGACCCAGTACTTC.

V and J are TRBV28 and TRBJ1-5; 9 nucleotides agree with TRBD1. This CDR3 has 15 residues. The trim removed 5 bases at V and 0 bases at J, leaving 2 bases unmatched. Looked up from germline, CDR1 is MDHEN and CDR2 is SYDVKM. CDR3 sequence: CASSDRGYSNQPQHF. The CDR3 DNA sequence: TGTGCCAGCAGTGACAGGGGGTATAGCAATCAGCCCCAGCATTTT.

The chain joins TRBV6-5 to TRBJ2-4; 7 nucleotides line up with TRBD2. V shed 6 bases and J 10 bases; nucleotides not matched to a gene: 6. This CDR3 contains 12 residues. Germline-derived CDR1 and CDR2 are MNHEY and SVGAGI. CDR3 bases: TGTGCCAGCAGACCGAATAGCGGGATTCAGTACTTC. This codes for CASRPNSGIQYF.

The rearrangement uses TRBV5-1 and TRBJ2-2; 12 bases map to TRBD2. Germline assignment: CDR1 SGHRS and CDR2 YFSETQ. V shed 4 bases and J 5 bases; nucleotides not matched to a gene: 3. The CDR3 runs to 15 residues. The CDR3 protein is CASSPLAGGTGELFF. The DNA of the CDR3 is TGCGCCAGCAGCCCACTAGCGGGAGGAACCGGGGAGCTGTTTTTT.